This is a list of T cell receptor beta chains from one sample in a study of blood T cell repertoires in COVID-19. Clones were read by immunoSEQ multiplex PCR, and TCRdb kept only the in-frame ones, dropping some. Among over 95,000 clones listed, approximately 88% were seen once. The source material was peripheral blood. Source of these receptors: a woman aged 55 to 70 with acute or convalescent COVID-19. CDR3s include the opening cysteine and the closing phenylalanine or tryptophan. The D gene is left open where the match is weak. The listing skips clone size in some rows; elsewhere it reads once, few, many or a size class.

d_call clone_size j_call v_call cdr3_nt cdr3_aa
. . TRBJ1-1 TRBV10-2 TGCGCCAGCACGGCGGGTACTGAAGCTTTCTTT CASTAGTEAFF
TRBD1 few TRBJ2-7 TRBV6-6 TGTGCCAGCAGTTACACACAGGGGGCCTACGAGCAGTACTTC CASSYTQGAYEQYF
. . TRBJ2-7 TRBV7-6 TGTGCCAGCAGCCTCACTCAGGGTCCTACCTACGAGCAGTACTTC CASSLTQGPTYEQYF
. once TRBJ1-5 TRBV2 TGTGCCAGCATTGAGGAGGAGGGGAGGCAGCCCCAGCATTTT CASIEEEGRQPQHF
. . TRBJ1-3 TRBV28 TGTGCCAGCAGTTCGGGTTCTATCTCTGGAAACACCATATATTTT CASSSGSISGNTIYF
TRBD1 once TRBJ2-3 TRBV24-1 TGTGCCACCAGTGACCCGTCCTTACCCGGGACAGCTCTCACAGATACGCAGTATTTT CATSDPSLPGTALTDTQYF
. few TRBJ1-5 TRBV2 TGTGCCAGCGGGAGTTCGGGGGGCAATCAGCCCCAGCATTTT CASGSSGGNQPQHF
TRBD1 . TRBJ2-5 TRBV7-3 TGTGCCAGCAGCTTAAGCGGGACAGGGGGAGAGACCCAGTACTTC CASSLSGTGGETQYF
. . TRBJ1-1 TRBV6-5 TGTGCCAGCAGTTACGCGGTGGACAGTCCGGGCGCGGCTTTCTTT CASSYAVDSPGAAFF
TRBD2 once TRBJ2-5 TRBV9 TGTGCCAGCAGCGCGGGGGGATTGGAGACCCAGTACTTC CASSAGGLETQYF
. . TRBJ1-1 TRBV18 TGTGCCAGCTCACTAGGAAACAGGAACACTGAAGCTTTCTTT CASSLGNRNTEAFF
. . TRBJ2-7 TRBV3-1/TRBV3-2 TGTGCCAGCAGCCAAGAAGACAGAGAAGGCTACGAGCAGTACTTC CASSQEDREGYEQYF
TRBD2 . TRBJ2-7 TRBV7-9 TGTGCCAGCAGCTTAGATCTAGCGGCCTACGAGCAGTACTTC CASSLDLAAYEQYF
TRBD2 . TRBJ2-6 TRBV3-1/TRBV3-2 TGTGCCAGCAGCCACAAGGGAGCGGGGGGTTACTCTGGGGCCAACGTCCTGACTTTC CASSHKGAGGYSGANVLTF
. once TRBJ2-3 TRBV6-2/TRBV6-3 TGTGCCAGCAGTTACTCGGTTGCGGGTTGGGACACAGATACGCAGTATTTT CASSYSVAGWDTDTQYF
. . TRBJ1-2 TRBV28 TGTGCCAGCACCTCGGGGTCGGGGGCTAACTATGGCTACACCTTC CASTSGSGANYGYTF
. . TRBJ1-6 TRBV6-5 TGTGCCAGCAGTTACTCAGCGGGCCAAAGGAATTCACCCCTCCACTTT CASSYSAGQRNSPLHF
. . TRBJ1-2 TRBV4-1 TGCGCCAGCAGCCAAAGTGGGGCTGGGGGCTACACCTTC CASSQSGAGGYTF
. . TRBJ2-7 TRBV28 TGTGCCAGCAGTCCGTACGACGGGGGGCAGGGGGAGCAGTACTTC CASSPYDGGQGEQYF
. . TRBJ1-4 TRBV5-1 TGCGCCAGCAGCACCGCCGGGACAAGAGGCGAAAAACTGTTTTTT CASSTAGTRGEKLFF
TRBD1 . TRBJ1-2 TRBV11-3 TGTGCCAGCAGCAGACGGGGGACAGACTATGGCTACACCTTC CASSRRGTDYGYTF
TRBD1 . TRBJ1-2 TRBV4-1 TGCGCCAGCAGCCAGAGGACAGGGGGTAGGTATGGCTACACCTTC CASSQRTGGRYGYTF
. . TRBJ1-6 TRBV7-3 TGTGCCAGCAGCCCCTGGGAGATCACCATGCAGAATTCACCCCTCCACTTT CASSPWEITMQNSPLHF
. many TRBJ2-7 TRBV5-4 TGTGCCAGCAGCGTTCAGGGTGGGACCTACGAGCAGTACTTC CASSVQGGTYEQYF
. . TRBJ1-1 TRBV12-5 TGTGCTAGTGGTTTGGCTAACAGTGCAGCCATGAACACTGAAGCTTTCTTT CASGLANSAAMNTEAFF
TRBD2 . TRBJ2-5 TRBV4-2 TGTGCCAGCAGCCAAGTCGGTAGCGGGGGTGAGACCCAGTACTTC CASSQVGSGGETQYF
TRBD1 . TRBJ2-2 TRBV6-4 TGTGCCAGCAGTGACTCAGCGAGACAGGGGAACACCGGGGAGCTGTTTTTT CASSDSARQGNTGELFF
TRBD2 . TRBJ2-1 TRBV7-3 TGTGCCAGCAGCTTAGTAATAGCGGGGGTAAATGAGCAGTTCTTC CASSLVIAGVNEQFF
. . TRBJ2-2 TRBV9 TGTGCCAGCAGCGCCACCGGCGGGTCCGGGGAGCTGTTTTTT CASSATGGSGELFF
. . TRBJ1-1 TRBV27 TGTGCCAGCAGTTTAAGGGAGGGTACTGAAGCTTTCTTT CASSLREGTEAFF
TRBD1 . TRBJ2-2 TRBV19 TGTGCCAGTAGTATAGTAGGGGGCGCTTCCGGGGAGCTGTTTTTT CASSIVGGASGELFF
. . TRBJ1-2 TRBV19 TGTGCCAGTAGTATTTACGGCGAAGGAGAAGAATATGGCTACACCTTC CASSIYGEGEEYGYTF
. . TRBJ1-1 TRBV6-6 TGTGCCAGCAGAGTCACAGGCACTGAAGCTTTCTTT CASRVTGTEAFF
. few TRBJ1-1 TRBV5-6 TGTGCCAGCAGCTTACAGGGCGGTATCTTAGCTGAAGCTTTCTTT CASSLQGGILAEAFF
TRBD1 . TRBJ1-3 TRBV9 TGTGCCAGCAGCGTACAGGGGGGATACTCTGGAAACACCATATATTTT CASSVQGGYSGNTIYF
TRBD2 . TRBJ2-7 TRBV19 TGTGCCAGTAGTCTTGGGCTAGCGGGGATGTACGAGCAGTACTTC CASSLGLAGMYEQYF
. . TRBJ1-2 TRBV19 TGTGCCAGTATCGGTACGTTGTCAGGGTTTGACTATGGCTACACCTTC CASIGTLSGFDYGYTF
. . TRBJ2-7 TRBV5-4 TGTGCCAGCAGCGCGCTCATGGCTAGCTCCTACGAGCAGTACTTC CASSALMASSYEQYF
. . TRBJ1-6 TRBV3-1/TRBV3-2 TGTGCCACCTCTTCGTCCTATAATTCACCCCTCCACTTT CATSSSYNSPLHF
TRBD1 few TRBJ1-5 TRBV28 TGTGCCAGCAGTCGGGACAGGGGCGGCAATCAGCCCCAGCATTTT CASSRDRGGNQPQHF
. . TRBJ2-5 TRBV18 TGTGCCAGCTCACCAGGGGCAGAAGAGACCCAGTACTTC CASSPGAEETQYF
TRBD1 . TRBJ1-5 TRBV7-2 TGTGCCAGCAGCTTAGCCGGACAGGGGGGGGGTCAGCCCCAGCATTTT CASSLAGQGGGQPQHF
. once TRBJ1-1 TRBV29-1 TGCAGCGTTGAAGCAGGGCGAACCGCGAACACTGAAGCTTTCTTT CSVEAGRTANTEAFF
TRBD2 . TRBJ2-7 TRBV3-1/TRBV3-2 TGTGCCAGCAGCCACCTACTAGCGGGGGGATCCTACGAGCAGTACTTC CASSHLLAGGSYEQYF
TRBD1 . TRBJ2-5 TRBV7-2 TGTGCCAGCAGCTTCGACAGGGGATTGGGGGAGACCCAGTACTTC CASSFDRGLGETQYF
TRBD2 . TRBJ2-3 TRBV9 TGTGCCAGCAGCGTGGGACTAGCGGGTCGCACAGATACGCAGTATTTT CASSVGLAGRTDTQYF
TRBD1 few TRBJ2-1 TRBV5-4 TGTGCCAGCAGCAAAGCAGGGGGCCCGCACAATGAGCAGTTCTTC CASSKAGGPHNEQFF
TRBD1 . TRBJ1-5 TRBV28 TGTGCCAGCAGTCGTAGGACAGGGGATCAGCCCCAGCATTTT CASSRRTGDQPQHF
TRBD2 many TRBJ2-7 TRBV4-2 TGTGCCAGCAGCCAAGATATAGCGGGGGGGCGGGAGCAGTACTTC CASSQDIAGGREQYF
. few TRBJ2-7 TRBV7-9 TGTGCCAGCAGCTTAGGCGCTGGAGACTACGAGCAGTACTTC CASSLGAGDYEQYF
. many TRBJ2-2 TRBV6-5 TGTGCCAGCAGACACCGTTACGGGGAGCTGTTTTTT CASRHRYGELFF
TRBD2 . TRBJ2-1 TRBV5-1 TGCGCCAGCAGCGTGGCGACTAGCGGGGGTTCGAATGAGCAGTTCTTC CASSVATSGGSNEQFF
TRBD1 . TRBJ2-1 TRBV6-7 TGTGCCAGCAGGTCCACAGGGGCCGACAATGAGCAGTTCTTC CASRSTGADNEQFF
TRBD1 . TRBJ1-3 TRBV6-5 TGTGCCAGCAGACGGACAGGGCCCTCTGGAAACACCATATATTTT CASRRTGPSGNTIYF
TRBD1 . TRBJ1-5 TRBV6-5 TGTGCCAGCACGAGTAGAGGGGGCATTCAGCCCCAGCATTTT CASTSRGGIQPQHF